This T cell receptor (beta chain) was identified during a study of naive and memory T cell subsets. V lost 5 bases and J lost 5, with 18 bases in between. Germline V gives CDR1 SGHAT, CDR2 FQDESV (reference sequence). The CDR3 has 15 amino acids. Four PCR rounds used nested alpha and beta constant region primers plus the SP2 primer. MiXCR, applied by TCRdb to the 5' RACE reads, yields one record per CDR3 protein. This sample has about 62,000 distinct CDR3 sequences, with 7% to 8% found just once. An oligonucleotide containing a UMI was ligated to the 3' end of TCR cDNA. The V and J genes are TRBV11-1 and TRBJ2-5; the D gene is possibly TRBD2 (5 bases). This sequence was found in a female donor in good health. In DNA form, the CDR3 reads TGTGCCAGCAGCCAAGGACTTTCGGGTTGGGAGACCCAGTACTTC. This gives the protein CASSQGLSGWETQYF. Combining the CDR3 with reference TRBV11-1 and TRBJ2-5 gives the whole variable domain EAEVAQSPRYKITEKSQAVAFWCDPISGHATLYWYRQILGQGPELLVQFQDESVVDDSQLPKDRFSAERLKGVDSTLKIQPAELGDSAMYLCASSQGLSGWETQYFGPGTRLLVL.